A single sample gave rise to the 32 T cell receptor beta chains below, sequenced in a study of cytomegalovirus exposure and HLA in healthy donors. In the PCR, 60 Vbeta and 13 Jbeta primers were used. Sequencing used immunoSEQ multiplex PCR; TCRdb keeps in-frame clones, though not all of them. This sample has over 85,000 clones, with around 57% found just once. Input material: PBMCs. All receptors derive from a human donor in good health.

J is TRBJ2-6 and V is TRBV12-5, with 9 nucleotides matching TRBD1. This CDR3 comprises 18 residues. Germline V gives CDR1 LGHNT, CDR2 FRNRAP. V dropped 2 bases and J dropped 4; count of bases not matched to a gene: 9. The CDR3, as DNA: TGTGCTAGTGGTTTGACATGGACAGGGGCGACAGGGGCCAACGTCCTGACTTTC. Protein sequence: CASGLTWTGATGANVLTF.

The V gene is TRBV5-4, the J gene TRBJ2-7; TRBD2 agrees at 11 bases. Trimming cost V 4 bases and J 2 bases; bases outside gene matches: 5. The germline V gene encodes CDR1 SGHNT and CDR2 YYREEE (reference sequence). CDR3 length: 15 residues. As DNA, the CDR3 is TGTGCCAGCAGCCGAGATAGCGGGAGGGCCTACGAGCAGTACTTC. Translated, it gives CASSRDSGRAYEQYF.

This clone was observed a few times. V and J are TRBV5-1 and TRBJ1-2; possibly TRBD1 for D (6 bases). The CDR3 runs 15 residues. The ends were cut back, 0 bases at V and 6 bases at J, with 15 bases in the middle. Germline lookup yields CDR1 SGHRS and CDR2 YFSETQ. In nucleotides, the CDR3 is TGCGCCAGCAGCTTGGACGTTAACAGGGCGGATGGCTACACCTTC. Its translation is CASSLDVNRADGYTF.

The CDR3 is CASSATGSGANVLTF. The DNA for the CDR3 is TGTGCCAGTAGTGCCACAGGCTCTGGGGCCAACGTCCTGACTTTC. This rearrangement joins TRBV19 to TRBJ2-6; a possible D gene is TRBD1 (5 bases). V gave up 5 bases and J gave up 0 bases, with 8 bases separating them. The CDR3 is 15 amino acids. Germline V gene lookup returns CDR1 LNHDA and CDR2 SQIVND (reference sequence).

This clone has a single count. The chain recombines TRBV7-9 with TRBJ2-3, with a weak D call TRBD2 (7 bases). This CDR3 contains 16 residues. Germline CDR1 is SEHNR and CDR2 is FQNEAQ (reference sequence). V lost 8 bases and J 1 base, leaving 19 bases between the germline ends. CDR3 in amino acids: CASGPGGGGRTDTQYF. CDR3 DNA sequence: TGTGCCAGCGGGCCGGGGGGCGGGGGCCGCACAGATACGCAGTATTTT.

A word on this clone: In the same sample, other DNA sequences code for this CDR3. The chain couples TRBV28 to TRBJ2-1; D is perhaps TRBD1 (5 bases). The length of the CDR3 is 12 residues. Germline-derived CDR1 and CDR2 are MDHEN and SYDVKM. The germline V and J ends were trimmed by 5 bases and 7 bases, with 9 bases remaining between them. As DNA, the CDR3 is TGTGCCAGCAGTCTCAGACAGAATGAGCAGTTCTTC. This sequence encodes CASSLRQNEQFF.

Note on this clone: The junction shows a germline mismatch at one end, possibly a read error. The chain combines TRBV7-9 with TRBJ1-1; a weak D match, TRBD1 (5 bases). There are 12 residues in the CDR3. CDR1 and CDR2 from the germline V gene are SEHNR and FQNEAQ (reference sequence). CDR3 sequence: CSSEAGGTEAFF. CDR3 DNA: TGTTCCAGCGAAGCCGGGGGCACTGAAGCTTTCTTT.

J is TRBJ2-1 and V is TRBV6-4, with 9 nucleotides matching TRBD1. The CDR3 covers 15 residues. CDR1 is MRHNA, CDR2 SNTAGT, per germline. V shed 4 bases, J shed 4 bases, and the junction held 5 bases outside the gene matches. CDR3 in DNA: TGTGCCAGCAGTGCCTCCGGGACAGGGTACAATGAGCAGTTCTTC. Protein product: CASSASGTGYNEQFF.

The J gene is TRBJ1-1, the V gene TRBV5-4; 7 nucleotides match TRBD1. Germline CDR1 and CDR2: SGHNT and YYREEE (reference sequence). The CDR3 contains 15 residues. V was clipped by 3 bases and J by 0 bases; unmatched bases: 5. The CDR3 reads CASSYSTGMNTEAFF. The CDR3 DNA is TGTGCCAGCAGCTACTCGACAGGGATGAACACTGAAGCTTTCTTT.

The chain recombines TRBV6-5 with TRBJ2-1; D is unresolved. The V gene lost 2 bases and the J gene lost 9 bases, with 5 bases spanning the gap. Per germline, CDR1 MNHEY and CDR2 SVGAGI. The CDR3 loop spans 11 amino acids. CDR3 in DNA: TGTGCCAGCAGTTACGGAGTTGAGCAGTTCTTC. Translated, it gives CASSYGVEQFF.

This rearrangement joins TRBV6-1 to TRBJ2-7, with D uncertain. V lost 0 bases to trimming and J lost 0 bases, with 12 bases between them. CDR1 and CDR2 from the germline V gene are MNHNS and SASEGT. The CDR3 covers 16 residues. The CDR3: CASSEALLGASYEQYF. In nucleotides, the CDR3 is TGTGCCAGCAGTGAAGCGCTTTTAGGAGCCTCCTACGAGCAGTACTTC.

The rearrangement uses TRBV5-4 and TRBJ1-1; D remains unclear. Germline CDR1 SGHNT, CDR2 YYREEE (reference sequence). This CDR3 is built from 14 residues. V was pared by 0 bases and J by 6 bases, with 12 bases between. In DNA, the CDR3 is TGTGCCAGCAGCTTGGATTGGAGGACGGCTGAAGCTTTCTTT. Amino acids: CASSLDWRTAEAFF.

This rearrangement joins TRBV19 to TRBJ1-1; D unclear. CDR1 and CDR2 from the germline V gene are LNHDA and SQIVND (reference sequence). V lost 8 bases, J lost 3 bases, and 13 bases lay in between. The CDR3 extends over 13 amino acids. The CDR3 region has the DNA TGTGCCAGTGCGTTTACAGCGGACACTGAAGCTTTCTTT. Encoded protein: CASAFTADTEAFF.

The chain links TRBV6-1 to TRBJ2-3; a possible D gene is TRBD1 (6 bases). Germline V CDR1 and CDR2: MNHNS, SASEGT. This CDR3 is built from 13 residues. Trimming removed 1 base from V and 4 bases from J, with 6 bases in between. CDR3 sequence reads: CASSEGTADTQYF. The CDR3 bases are TGTGCCAGCAGTGAAGGGACAGCAGATACGCAGTATTTT.

The genes are TRBV6-1 and TRBJ1-2; the match to TRBD1 covers 10 bases. Germline values: CDR1 MNHNS, CDR2 SASEGT. Unmatched junction bases numbered 4, after V lost 6 bases and J lost 0 bases. CDR3 length: 15 amino acids. DNA for the CDR3: TGTGCCAGCAGAGACAGGGGGCTCCCTAACTATGGCTACACCTTC. Translated, it gives CASRDRGLPNYGYTF.

This clone was seen more than once but under ten times. Other DNA sequences in this sample translate to the same CDR3. The chain employs TRBV11-3 and TRBJ1-1; D unclear. The germline CDR1 and CDR2 sequences are SGHNT and YENEEA. The CDR3 loop spans 13 amino acids. The germline V and J ends were trimmed by 1 base and 1 base, with 4 bases remaining between them. This CDR3 is CASSLGGNTEAFF. DNA of the CDR3: TGTGCCAGCAGCTTAGGCGGGAACACTGAAGCTTTCTTT.

This clone was recorded only once. This chain uses TRBV12-5 with TRBJ2-1, with 11 positions matching TRBD2. This CDR3 is 16 amino acids long. Trimming at V came to 3 bases and at J to 8 bases, leaving 9 bases not matched to a gene. Germline V lookup: CDR1 LGHNT, CDR2 FRNRAP. CDR3 in amino acids: CASGLGTSGSLDEQFF. The CDR3 bases are TGTGCTAGTGGTTTAGGCACTAGCGGGAGTTTGGATGAGCAGTTCTTC.

In its sample, this clone was seen once. The chain combines TRBV6-1 with TRBJ2-7; maybe TRBD2 (6 bases). From germline, CDR1 is MNHNS and CDR2 SASEGT. Trimming took off 8 bases at V and 3 bases at J, with 14 bases between the two ends. The CDR3 extends over 13 amino acids. This chain's CDR3 is CASGGLDYYEQYF. CDR3 sequence (DNA): TGTGCCAGCGGGGGGTTGGACTACTACGAGCAGTACTTC.

The chain employs TRBV28 and TRBJ1-1; perhaps TRBD1 as D (6 bases). Trimming shortened V by 4 bases and J by 0 bases, and 18 bases separated the two germline ends. The germline V gene has CDR1 MDHEN and CDR2 SYDVKM. The CDR3 covers 17 residues. DNA for the CDR3: TGTGCCAGCAGTTCCGGGACAATTCCAATAATGAACACTGAAGCTTTCTTT. Its translation: CASSSGTIPIMNTEAFF.

The chain recombines TRBV15 with TRBJ2-3; 7 bases agree with TRBD1. This CDR3 is built from 15 residues. V shed 1 base and J 4 bases; nucleotides not matched to a gene: 5. Looked up from germline, CDR1 is LNHNV and CDR2 is YYDKDF (reference sequence). This CDR3 is CATSRAQTGPDTQYF. DNA of the CDR3: TGTGCCACCAGCAGAGCCCAGACAGGGCCAGATACGCAGTATTTT.

V usage is TRBV7-9 and J usage is TRBJ2-2; TRBD2 aligns across 7 bases. Germline CDR1 SEHNR, CDR2 FQNEAQ (reference sequence). J gave up 6 bases and V 0 bases, and 4 bases lay outside the gene matches. The CDR3 totals 15 residues. CDR3 nucleotides: TGTGCCAGCAGCTTAGCGGTGGCGGGAGCCGGGGAGCTGTTTTTT. This encodes CASSLAVAGAGELFF.

This chain links TRBV18 with TRBJ2-7; 7 nucleotides align to TRBD2. This CDR3 has 15 amino acids. The V and J ends lost 0 bases and 1 base, in that order; junction bases with no gene match: 3. CDR1 KGHSH and CDR2 LQKENI come from the germline V gene. CDR3 coding DNA: TGTGCCAGCTCACCACCAGCGGGGTTATCCTACGAGCAGTACTTC. It yields the protein CASSPPAGLSYEQYF.

The J gene is TRBJ2-7, the V gene TRBV18, with 7 bases aligning to TRBD1. This CDR3 comprises 14 residues. J was trimmed by 2 bases and V by 3 bases; bases with no gene match: 4. Per germline, CDR1 KGHSH and CDR2 LQKENI. CDR3 sequence: CASSPSTGAYEQYF. In DNA, the CDR3 is TGTGCCAGCTCACCTTCAACAGGGGCCTACGAGCAGTACTTC.

The chain has TRBV5-4 and TRBJ1-2; D is ambiguous. The CDR3 totals 16 residues. V gave up 5 bases and J gave up 4 bases, with 21 bases separating them. Germline values: CDR1 SGHNT, CDR2 YYREEE (reference sequence). The CDR3 reads CASRTRMEGLSYGYTF. CDR3 DNA sequence: TGTGCCAGCAGGACCCGAATGGAGGGATTAAGCTATGGCTACACCTTC.

The chain links TRBV14 to TRBJ2-1; D is possibly TRBD2 (5 bases). The germline CDR1 and CDR2 sequences are SGHDN and FVKESK. The CDR3 covers 13 residues. The V end lost 3 bases, the J end lost 2 bases, and 5 bases lay between the germline ends. The CDR3 loop reads CASSQRAYNEQFF. The DNA of the CDR3 is TGTGCCAGCAGCCAGAGGGCCTACAATGAGCAGTTCTTC.

Only a few counts were recorded for this clone. The rearrangement links TRBV2 to TRBJ2-1, with TRBD2 as a possible D gene (6 bases). Germline-derived CDR1 and CDR2 are SNHLY and FYNNEI. With 6 bases removed from V and 2 bases from J, the gap between germline ends came to 20 bases. This CDR3 contains 17 residues. The CDR3 spells CASSAGPRRETYNEQFF. DNA for the CDR3: TGTGCCAGCAGCGCCGGTCCCAGGAGGGAGACCTACAATGAGCAGTTCTTC.

This clone was observed a few times. The rearrangement links TRBV19 to TRBJ1-4; no definite D call. V was cut by 4 bases and J by 5 bases, with 14 bases left in between. CDR3 size: 15 residues. Per the germline V gene, CDR1 is LNHDA and CDR2 is SQIVND (reference sequence). CDR3 nucleotides: TGTGCCAGTAGTAGAGGTCGCGACGTCAATGAAAAACTGTTTTTT. It translates to CASSRGRDVNEKLFF.

The sample holds a few counts of this clone. The rearrangement joins TRBV30 to TRBJ2-3; D may be TRBD2 (7 bases). Germline lookup yields CDR1 GTSNPN and CDR2 SVGIG (reference sequence). This CDR3 is built from 14 residues. V was clipped by 8 bases and J by 3 bases, with 18 bases between them. CDR3 sequence (DNA): TGTGCCGCCCAAACCGGGGGGCGGACAGATACGCAGTATTTT. Its translation is CAAQTGGRTDTQYF.

This clone was found a few times. The chain carries TRBV5-1 and TRBJ2-2, with TRBD2 identical over 11 bases. With V trimmed by 0 bases and J by 1 base, 5 bases remained unmatched. The CDR3 has 18 amino acids. Germline loops: CDR1 SGHRS, CDR2 YFSETQ. The CDR3 here is CASSLAPGLAGNTGELFF. CDR3 in DNA: TGCGCCAGCAGCTTGGCGCCTGGACTAGCGGGGAACACCGGGGAGCTGTTTTTT. The complete variable domain, with remaining parts taken from reference TRBV5-1 and TRBJ2-2, reads KAGVTQTPRYLIKTRGQQVTLSCSPISGHRSVSWYQQTPGQGLQFLFEYFSETQRNKGNFPGRFSGRQFSNSRSEMNVSTLELGDSALYLCASSLAPGLAGNTGELFFGEGSRLTVL.

The V gene is TRBV5-5, the J gene TRBJ1-1, with D unresolved. The germline gives CDR1 SGHKS, CDR2 YYEKEE (reference sequence). The CDR3 runs to 14 residues. Between the trimmed V and J ends, which lost 2 bases and 0 bases, there was a span of 8 bases. The CDR3 DNA reads TGTGCCAGCAGCTTTGAGCGAATGAACACTGAAGCTTTCTTT. It encodes CASSFERMNTEAFF.

The chain carries TRBV21-1 and TRBJ1-4. TRBV21-1 is noted as a pseudogene. The CDR3 has 15 residues. The CDR3 coding sequence is TGTGCCAGCAGCAAAAAGAGGAGGGGCCGGGAAAAACTGTTTTTT. This sequence encodes CASSKKRRGREKLFF.

The J gene is TRBJ2-3, the V gene TRBV21-1; the table gives TRBD2 as D, unverified against the DNA. TRBV21-1 is a pseudogene locus. The CDR3 has 21 amino acids. For the CDR3, the DNA is TGTGCCAGCAGCAATAATCACCACACCGGGACTAGGGACCTAGGGGCAGATACGCAGTATTTT. Encoded protein: CASSNNHHTGTRDLGADTQYF.